These 20 T cell receptor beta chains share one sample of origin, sequenced in a study of a mutant IDH1 vaccine in newly diagnosed glioma (dated by TCRdb to the early 2020s). The time point label on this specimen signifies: week 35, safety follow-up. Each vaccine dose was 300 ug of a 20-mer mutant IDH1 peptide in Montanide, given subcutaneously with topical imiquimod. Preparation of the library involved the immunoSEQ multiplex PCR assay. TCRdb took over this immuneACCESS table, retaining in-frame rearrangements with V and J assigned. Such tables are incomplete; in checked studies, under half of the missing clones stem from an unresolved V gene, and the remainder is unexplained. The sample table holds around 69,000 clones, of which around 87% were seen once. The ten largest account for 2% to 2.5% of the sample. No cognate antigen is known for these TCRs. The starting material was PBMCs, obtained from a glioma patient whose treatment included an IDH1 peptide vaccine. These receptor sequences come from a man aged 30 to 39 with glioma.

The chain couples TRBV18 to TRBJ1-1; 9 bases agree with TRBD1. Germline V gene lookup returns CDR1 KGHSH and CDR2 LQKENI. Trimming cost V 8 bases and J 4 bases; bases outside gene matches: 8. The CDR3 runs to 14 residues. Here the CDR3 DNA reads TGTGCCAGCCTTACAGGGGGCGCGGGCACTGAAGCTTTCTTT. Amino acid sequence: CASLTGGAGTEAFF.

V usage is TRBV5-6 and J usage is TRBJ1-1; TRBD1 is a possible D gene (6 bases). CDR3 length: 13 amino acids. V was shortened by 2 bases and J by 12 bases, with 17 bases between the two germline ends. Germline V gene sequence: CDR1 SGHDT, CDR2 YYEEEE. CDR3 region: CASSFGRGDNSFF. In DNA, the CDR3 is TGTGCCAGCAGCTTCGGCAGGGGTGATAATTCTTTCTTT.

The V and J genes are TRBV6-1 and TRBJ2-3, with a possible D match to TRBD2 (6 bases). The V and J ends lost 7 bases and 7 bases respectively, with 18 bases between them. Per the germline V gene, CDR1 is MNHNS and CDR2 is SASEGT. The CDR3 contains 14 residues. CDR3 DNA sequence: TGTGCCAGCATGACTCGCGGGAATATATATACGCAGTATTTT. Translating gives CASMTRGNIYTQYF.

This clone came up a few times. The gene calls are TRBV7-7 and TRBJ2-5; D not resolved. The germline CDR1 and CDR2 sequences are SSHAT and FNYEAQ (reference sequence). The CDR3 is 13 amino acids. Trimming removed 1 base from V and 9 bases from J, with 12 bases in between. The CDR3 DNA reads as TGTGCCAGCAGCTTAGACAGCCATGGGGCCCAGTACTTC. The encoded protein is CASSLDSHGAQYF.

The chain joins TRBV7-9 to TRBJ2-1, with 13 positions matching TRBD2. The V and J ends lost 5 bases and 5 bases, in that order; junction bases with no gene match: 6. Germline lookup yields CDR1 SEHNR and CDR2 FQNEAQ (reference sequence). The CDR3 sequence is 16 residues long. The CDR3 reads CASSETSGRFNNEQFF. CDR3 in DNA: TGTGCCAGCAGCGAGACTAGCGGGAGGTTCAACAATGAGCAGTTCTTC.

V is TRBV6-5 and J is TRBJ2-3, with 8 bases aligning to TRBD1. V dropped 9 bases and J dropped 1; count of bases not matched to a gene: 9. The CDR3 has 15 residues. Germline loops: CDR1 MNHEY, CDR2 SVGAGI. In DNA, the CDR3 is TGTGCCAGTACTGGACCGACAGGGGGCACAGATACGCAGTATTTT. The encoded protein is CASTGPTGGTDTQYF.

The V call is TRBV5-4, the J call TRBJ2-3; D is possibly TRBD2 (5 bases). The CDR3 has 15 residues. V gave up 4 bases and J gave up 2 bases, with 14 bases separating them. Germline V lookup: CDR1 SGHNT, CDR2 YYREEE (reference sequence). The CDR3 region is CASSPGLAFTDTQYF. As DNA, the CDR3 is TGTGCCAGCAGCCCTGGACTGGCCTTCACAGATACGCAGTATTTT.

The chain recombines TRBV11-1 with TRBJ2-7, with D unresolved. Looked up from germline, CDR1 is SGHAT and CDR2 is FQDESV (reference sequence). V lost 6 bases and J 0 bases, leaving 12 bases between the germline ends. This CDR3 spans 14 amino acids. The CDR3 DNA reads TGTGCCAGCAGACCCCTCAGCGCCTCCTACGAGCAGTACTTC. Protein sequence: CASRPLSASYEQYF.

The J gene is TRBJ2-6, the V gene TRBV5-5, with TRBD1 matching 9 bases. The germline V gene has CDR1 SGHKS and CDR2 YYEKEE (reference sequence). The CDR3 is made up of 18 amino acids. V was pared by 3 bases and J by 1 base, with 8 bases of the junction left unmatched. CDR3 amino acids: CASSYYRDRESGANVLTF. CDR3 nucleotides: TGTGCCAGCAGCTATTACCGGGACAGGGAGTCTGGGGCCAACGTCCTGACTTTC.

The count of this clone is one. An end of the junction does not agree with germline; a read error may underlie this. This sequence joins TRBV9 and TRBJ2-1; no firm D call. The CDR3 totals 12 residues. Looked up from germline, CDR1 is SGDLS and CDR2 is YYNGEE. The CDR3 bases are TGTGCCAGCAGCGCCCCGACCCTGAGCAGAGTCTTC. Translation gives CASSAPTLSRVF.

The chain links TRBV9 to TRBJ1-1; TRBD1 matches 9 bases. Trimming removed 0 bases from V and 4 bases from J; junction bases left unmatched: 7. The germline CDR1 and CDR2 sequences are SGDLS and YYNGEE. The CDR3 has 16 amino acids. The CDR3, as DNA: TGTGCCAGCAGCGTAGAGGGGACAGGGTTTGGCACTGAAGCTTTCTTT. Protein product: CASSVEGTGFGTEAFF. The full variable domain, its missing parts supplied by reference TRBV9 and TRBJ1-1, is DSGVTQTPKHLITATGQRVTLRCSPRSGDLSVYWYQQSLDQGLQFLIQYYNGEERAKGNILERFSAQQFPDLHSELNLSSLELGDSALYFCASSVEGTGFGTEAFFGQGTRLTVV.

In DNA, the CDR3 is TGTGCCAGTAGACAAACAGGGGCAAGGGGCTACACCTTC. Translation gives CASRQTGARGYTF. The rearrangement links TRBV19 to TRBJ1-2; 7 bases agree with TRBD1. This CDR3 spans 13 amino acids. V lost 6 bases, J lost 8 bases, and 9 bases stayed unmatched. Germline loops: CDR1 LNHDA, CDR2 SQIVND (reference sequence).

The V and J genes are TRBV7-6 and TRBJ2-5; D uncertain. This CDR3 region has 14 residues. V lost 1 base to trimming and J lost 3 bases, with 9 bases between them. Germline V CDR1 and CDR2: SGHVS, FNYEAQ. CDR3 nucleotide sequence: TGTGCCAGCAGCTTAGAGAGCCAGAAAGAGACCCAGTACTTC. Protein sequence: CASSLESQKETQYF.

V gene TRBV18 combines with J gene TRBJ1-2; the D gene is possibly TRBD1 (5 bases). Germline CDR1 and CDR2: KGHSH and LQKENI. There are 15 residues in the CDR3. V lost 2 bases, J lost 3 bases, and 13 bases lay in between. This chain's CDR3 is CASSPLTGQDYGYTF. CDR3 bases: TGTGCCAGCTCACCATTAACCGGACAAGACTATGGCTACACCTTC.

The chain has TRBV18 and TRBJ2-1; D is unresolved. From germline, CDR1 is KGHSH and CDR2 LQKENI. This CDR3 contains 11 residues. The ends were cut back, 2 bases at V and 7 bases at J, with 3 bases in the middle. The CDR3 loop is CASSPGNEQFF. The CDR3 DNA is TGTGCCAGCTCACCAGGGAATGAGCAGTTCTTC.

The chain joins TRBV11-2 to TRBJ2-5; TRBD2 agrees at 7 bases. Gene TRBJ2-7 matches the end of the DNA better, so the J call may be wrong. CDR1 and CDR2 (germline): SGHAT, FQNNGV. The CDR3 has 13 amino acids. The chain's CDR3 is CASRSSGPYEQYF. As DNA, the CDR3 is TGTGCCAGCAGATCTAGCGGACCCTACGAGCAGTACTTC.

The V call is TRBV7-9, the J call TRBJ2-1; TRBD2 matches at 9 bases. Losses at the gene ends were 4 bases for V and 5 bases for J; bases not matched to a gene: 12. The CDR3 is 17 residues long. The germline V gene has CDR1 SEHNR and CDR2 FQNEAQ (reference sequence). The CDR3 coding sequence is TGTGCCAGCAGCTCCTCGGACTTAGCGGGGGTCAACAATGAGCAGTTCTTC. As protein: CASSSSDLAGVNNEQFF.

V is TRBV19 and J is TRBJ2-5; 9 bases match TRBD1. The J segment lost 5 bases and the V segment lost 4 bases, leaving 5 bases of the junction unmatched. Germline V gene data show CDR1 as LNHDA and CDR2 as SQIVND (reference sequence). The CDR3 consists of 14 residues. The CDR3 DNA sequence: TGTGCCAGTAGTACACACAGGGGGCGGGAGACCCAGTACTTC. Translated: CASSTHRGRETQYF.

Only one count was recorded for this clone. The chain joins TRBV6-4 to TRBJ1-1; the match to TRBD1 covers 8 bases. V was pared by 0 bases and J by 1 base, with 1 base of the junction left unmatched. The CDR3 consists of 15 residues. Germline CDR1 MRHNA, CDR2 SNTAGT. The CDR3 region is CASSDSTGGNTEAFF. The DNA of the CDR3 is TGTGCCAGCAGTGACTCAACAGGGGGGAACACTGAAGCTTTCTTT.

This sequence joins TRBV27 and TRBJ2-7; no reliable D call. The CDR3 is made up of 15 amino acids. Germline assignment: CDR1 MNHEY and CDR2 SMNVEV (reference sequence). Between the trimmed V and J ends, which lost 1 base and 1 base, there was a span of 11 bases. The CDR3 bases are TGTGCCAGCAGTTTATTTGGTAGACAATCCTACGAGCAGTACTTC. Encoded protein: CASSLFGRQSYEQYF.